The 2 T cell receptor beta chains presented below share a single source sample, sequenced in a study of CD8 T cells in ankylosing spondylitis. TCRdb analysed the 5' RACE reads with MiXCR anew, one entry per CDR3 protein. The data hold just over 350,000 distinct CDR3 sequences, with 20% observed a single time. Sample: blood, either unsorted or a sorted T cell fraction (not recorded which). Receptor source: a male donor with ankylosing spondylitis or in good health (not recorded which).

This rearrangement joins TRBV7-9 to TRBJ2-1, with D hard to call. Germline V gene lookup returns CDR1 SEHNR and CDR2 FQNEAQ (reference sequence). The CDR3 has 13 amino acids. Trimming pared 5 bases from V and 8 bases from J, leaving 13 bases between. The CDR3 loop is CASSRARVHEQFF. Written as DNA, the CDR3 is TGTGCCAGCAGCCGCGCGAGAGTGCATGAGCAGTTCTTC. Full variable domain (remainder filled in from reference TRBV7-9 and TRBJ2-1): DTGVSQNPRHKITKRGQNVTFRCDPISEHNRLYWYRQTLGQGPEFLTYFQNEAQLEKSRLLSDRFSAERPKGSFSTLEIQRTEQGDSAMYLCASSRARVHEQFFGPGTRLTVL.

The gene calls are TRBV12-3 or TRBV12-4 and TRBJ2-3; perhaps TRBD2 as D (6 bases). Between the trimmed V and J ends, which lost 6 bases and 0 bases, there was a span of 10 bases. The CDR3 length is 14 residues. The CDR3 protein is CASRAGRSTDTQYF. Here the CDR3 DNA reads TGTGCCAGCAGAGCGGGTCGTAGCACAGATACGCAGTATTTT.